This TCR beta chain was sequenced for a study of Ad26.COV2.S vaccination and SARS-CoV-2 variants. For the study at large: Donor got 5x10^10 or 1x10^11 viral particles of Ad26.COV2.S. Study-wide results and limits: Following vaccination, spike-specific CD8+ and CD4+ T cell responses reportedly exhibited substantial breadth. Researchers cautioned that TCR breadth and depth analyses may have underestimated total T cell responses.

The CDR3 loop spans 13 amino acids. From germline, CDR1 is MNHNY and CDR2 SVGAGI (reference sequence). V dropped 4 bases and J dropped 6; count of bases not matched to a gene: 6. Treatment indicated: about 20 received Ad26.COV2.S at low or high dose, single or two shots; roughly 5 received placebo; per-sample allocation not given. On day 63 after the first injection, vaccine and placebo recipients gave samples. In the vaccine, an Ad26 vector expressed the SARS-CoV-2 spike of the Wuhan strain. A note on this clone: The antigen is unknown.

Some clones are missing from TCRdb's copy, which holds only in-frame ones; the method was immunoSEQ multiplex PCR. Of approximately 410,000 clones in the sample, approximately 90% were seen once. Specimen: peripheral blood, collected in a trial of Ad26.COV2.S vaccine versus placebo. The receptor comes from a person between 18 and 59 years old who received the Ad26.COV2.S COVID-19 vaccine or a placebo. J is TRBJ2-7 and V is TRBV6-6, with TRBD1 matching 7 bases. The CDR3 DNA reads TGTGCCAGCAGTTCTTACGGACAGGCCGAGCAGTACTTC. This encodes CASSSYGQAEQYF.